Detailed here is one T cell receptor beta chain. The antigen remains unidentified. It was the roughly 130-subject validation cohort, separate from the approximately 700-subject first cohort, to which the donors belonged. Looked up from germline, CDR1 is SGHRS and CDR2 is YFSETQ. CDR3 length: 16 amino acids. V was clipped by 0 bases and J by 0 bases, with 12 bases between them. The data originate from a study of cytomegalovirus exposure and HLA in healthy donors. Study results and caveats: It was fewer than 200 TCR beta chains that were listed as cytomegalovirus-associated. Using the classifier, cytomegalovirus status was reportedly diagnosed with high specificity and sensitivity. TCR clusters originating in the first cohort tended to co-occur in the roughly 130 validation repertoires, according to a later analysis.

Profiling relied on immunoSEQ multiplex PCR, and the TCRdb table lists in-frame clones only, not all of them. The sample lists tens of thousands of clones, roughly 96% occurring once. The chain has TRBV5-1 and TRBJ1-2; tentative D call: TRBD1 (5 bases). Sequencing was carried out using PBMCs. The sequence was collected from a man aged 18 to 30 in good health and CMV-seronegative. CDR3 residues: CASSLASGEANYGYTF. The CDR3 DNA reads TGCGCCAGCAGCTTGGCGTCGGGGGAGGCTAACTATGGCTACACCTTC. The variable domain in full, completed from reference TRBV5-1 and TRBJ1-2, reads KAGVTQTPRYLIKTRGQQVTLSCSPISGHRSVSWYQQTPGQGLQFLFEYFSETQRNKGNFPGRFSGRQFSNSRSEMNVSTLELGDSALYLCASSLASGEANYGYTFGSGTRLTVV.